One sample yielded the 27 T cell receptor beta chains listed below, sequenced in a study of T cell repertoires in cytomegalovirus infection. Each CDR3 protein is one row after TCRdb ran MiXCR on the reads. The profile covers hundreds of thousands of distinct CDR3 sequences, with about 11% appearing a single time and approximately 10% taken by the ten largest. The sequencing sample was made of PBMCs. These receptors were collected from a human donor in good health (CMV status not recorded). Some clones in this sample may be carry-over from other donors' samples.

In its sample, this clonotype was seen many times. Here the CDR3 reads CASSLVGYTF. CDR3 sequence (DNA): TGTGCCAGCAGCTTGGTTGGCTACACCTTC. The genes are TRBV7-9 and TRBJ1-2; D uncertain. The V end was cut by 3 bases, the J end by 7 bases, with 3 bases between. The length of the CDR3 is 10 residues. Germline V gene sequence: CDR1 SEHNR, CDR2 FQNEAQ (reference sequence).

The chain links TRBV18 to TRBJ1-3; 7 bases line up with TRBD1. The CDR3 contains 17 residues. Germline CDR1 reads KGHSH; CDR2 reads LQKENI. Trimming took 3 bases from V and 0 from J; bases not matched to a gene: 8. In DNA, the CDR3 is TGTGCCAGCTCACCCCTCGTGGACAGGCGCTCTGGAAACACCATATATTTT. Translated: CASSPLVDRRSGNTIYF.

This rearrangement joins TRBV5-1 to TRBJ2-7; D perhaps matches TRBD2 (5 bases). The germline V and J ends were trimmed by 4 bases and 3 bases, with 11 bases remaining between them. Germline V gene sequence: CDR1 SGHRS, CDR2 YFSETQ. There are 13 residues in the CDR3. The CDR3 spells CASSPGDRYEQYF. In DNA form, the CDR3 reads TGCGCCAGCAGCCCCGGGGATCGCTACGAGCAGTACTTC.

This clonotype occurred many times. This chain uses TRBV7-9 with TRBJ2-2; D is undetermined. This CDR3 is built from 15 residues. V lost 1 base and J 2 bases, leaving 8 bases between the germline ends. Germline CDR1 is SEHNR and CDR2 is FQNEAQ (reference sequence). CDR3 sequence reads: CASSLGHLNTGELFF. CDR3 nucleotide sequence: TGTGCCAGCAGCTTAGGACACCTTAACACCGGGGAGCTGTTTTTT.

This sequence joins TRBV30 and TRBJ2-2; D is unclear. The V gene lost 2 bases and the J gene lost 5 bases, with 15 bases spanning the gap. The CDR3 has 15 residues. The germline V gene has CDR1 GTSNPN and CDR2 SVGIG (reference sequence). In DNA, the CDR3 is TGTGCCTGGAGTTTTTCCCTGCTAAGAACCGGGGAGCTGTTTTTT. Its protein product is CAWSFSLLRTGELFF.

This clonotype was observed at least ten times. CDR3 sequence reads: CASGQREGLTGEQFF. Here the CDR3 DNA reads TGTGCCAGCGGCCAGCGGGAGGGCCTAACGGGTGAGCAGTTCTTC. The V gene is TRBV12-3 or TRBV12-4, the J gene TRBJ2-1, with 10 bases fitting TRBD2. V trimming: 8 bases; J trimming: 9 bases; junction bases outside the gene matches: 13. This CDR3 spans 15 amino acids.

This clonotype was detected many times. The chain joins TRBV7-4 to TRBJ1-2, with D perhaps TRBD1 (5 bases). The germline V gene has CDR1 SGHVT and CDR2 SQSDAQ. This CDR3 has 15 residues. V dropped 5 bases and J dropped 8 bases, with 21 bases sitting between them. DNA of the CDR3: TGTGCCAGCAGCCCCGGACGCCCAGGGCGAGGAGGCTACACCTTC. Translation gives CASSPGRPGRGGYTF.

Many counts were recorded for this clonotype. The gene calls are TRBV5-1 and TRBJ1-4, with 7 positions matching TRBD1. The CDR3 runs 15 residues. The V segment lost 4 bases and the J segment 0 bases; nucleotides outside the gene matches: 3. The germline V gene has CDR1 SGHRS and CDR2 YFSETQ. The CDR3 here is CASSGQGATNEKLFF. Written as DNA, the CDR3 is TGCGCCAGCAGCGGGCAGGGGGCAACTAATGAAAAACTGTTTTTT.

In this sample, this clonotype turned up many times. This rearrangement joins TRBV29-1 to TRBJ2-3; the match to TRBD2 covers 9 bases. V gave up 6 bases and J gave up 3 bases; unmatched junction bases: 16. This CDR3 is built from 17 residues. Germline CDR1 reads SQVTM; CDR2 reads ANQGSEA. The CDR3 coding sequence is TGCAGCGTCACGGCGGAAGGGCGGGGGGGCCGGACAGATACGCAGTATTTT. Translation gives CSVTAEGRGGRTDTQYF.

Remarks on this clonotype: A much larger clone sits a single nucleotide away, making a read error possible. The chain links TRBV14 to TRBJ1-2; D is perhaps TRBD1 (5 bases). This CDR3 contains 14 residues. CDR1 is SGHDN and CDR2 is FVKESK in the germline V gene. CDR3 loop: CASSGGGTRYGYSF. The DNA for the CDR3 is TGTGCCAGCAGCGGGGGTGGGACGCGCTATGGCTACTCCTTC.

This clonotype was counted only a few times. The chain carries TRBV7-9 and TRBJ1-2, with D hard to call. V was trimmed by 0 bases and J by 8 bases, leaving 16 bases between them. This CDR3 contains 15 residues. CDR1 is SEHNR and CDR2 is FQNEAQ in the germline V gene (reference sequence). The CDR3 nucleotides are TGTGCCAGCAGCTTAGCGGACTATAACGTAGGGGGCTACACCTTC. It encodes CASSLADYNVGGYTF.

This clonotype has at least ten counts. The chain joins TRBV19 to TRBJ2-7, with 9 positions matching TRBD2. The germline V gene has CDR1 LNHDA and CDR2 SQIVND (reference sequence). This CDR3 is built from 14 residues. V dropped 5 bases and J dropped 3; count of bases not matched to a gene: 5. The CDR3 loop reads CASSLASGNYEQYF. In nucleotides, the CDR3 is TGTGCCAGTAGTTTGGCTAGCGGGAACTACGAGCAGTACTTC.

This clonotype has just a few counts. The chain couples TRBV20-1 to TRBJ2-7; tentatively, D is TRBD1 (6 bases). The CDR3 consists of 15 residues. Trimming removed 3 bases at V and 3 bases at J, with 18 bases between. Germline V lookup: CDR1 DFQATT, CDR2 SNEGSKA (reference sequence). The CDR3 sequence is CSASQVATGSYEQYF. The CDR3 DNA reads as TGCAGTGCTAGCCAAGTCGCAACAGGGAGCTACGAGCAGTACTTC.

For this clonotype: The junction and the germline gene differ at one end; a read error may be behind it. The J gene is TRBJ1-2, the V gene TRBV5-6; TRBD1 matches 9 bases. In germline, CDR1 is SGHDT, CDR2 YYEEEE. The CDR3 runs 16 residues. CDR3 protein: CAGSSINRGRSYGYTF. The CDR3 coding sequence is TGTGCCGGCAGCTCTATAAACAGGGGGCGCAGCTATGGCTACACCTTC. Variable domain in full (rest from reference TRBV5-6 and TRBJ1-2): DAGVTQSPTHLIKTRGQQVTLRCSPKSGHDTVSWYQQALGQGPQFIFQYYEEEERQRGNFPDRFSGHQFPNYSSELNVNALLLGDSALYLCAGSSINRGRSYGYTFGSGTRLTVV.

There are many counts of this clonotype. This chain links TRBV11-2 with TRBJ2-2, with D tentatively TRBD2 (5 bases). CDR1 and CDR2 from the germline V gene are SGHAT and FQNNGV. Trimming took off 5 bases at V and 5 bases at J, with 12 bases between the two ends. CDR3 length: 14 residues. In DNA, the CDR3 is TGTGCCAGCAGCCAACTAGTCCGGACCGGGGAGCTGTTTTTT. This translates into CASSQLVRTGELFF.

V gene TRBV3-1 combines with J gene TRBJ1-6, with TRBD1 identical over 9 bases. This CDR3 comprises 15 residues. CDR1 and CDR2 from the germline V gene are LGHDT and YNNKEL (reference sequence). V shed 1 base, J shed 11 bases, and the junction held 6 bases outside the gene matches. The CDR3 DNA is TGTGCCAGCAGCCAAGGAACAGGGGGCATAACACCCCTCCACTTT. Encoded protein: CASSQGTGGITPLHF.

The chain combines TRBV9 with TRBJ1-1, with D maybe TRBD1 (5 bases). V was shortened by 0 bases and J by 2 bases, with 23 bases between the two germline ends. The CDR3 spans 19 residues. The germline gives CDR1 SGDLS, CDR2 YYNGEE. In DNA, the CDR3 is TGTGCCAGCAGCGTAGTTAGTGGGTGGGGACGGGCGGAAAACACTGAAGCTTTCTTT. Translated: CASSVVSGWGRAENTEAFF.

This chain uses TRBV5-5 with TRBJ1-5; D is unresolved. Germline-derived CDR1 and CDR2 are SGHKS and YYEKEE (reference sequence). The CDR3 is 15 residues long. Trimming shortened V by 0 bases and J by 5 bases, and 12 bases separated the two germline ends. CDR3 protein: CASSLATLGHQPQHF. The CDR3 coding sequence is TGTGCCAGCAGCTTGGCCACTTTAGGACATCAGCCCCAGCATTTT.

In its sample, this clonotype was seen many times. The J gene is TRBJ1-2, the V gene TRBV11-2; 9 bases line up with TRBD1. The CDR3 totals 16 residues. With 1 base clipped from V and 4 bases from J, the junction kept 7 bases outside the gene matches. The germline gives CDR1 SGHAT, CDR2 FQNNGV. This chain's CDR3 is CASSLVLTGGIYGYTF. The CDR3 DNA is TGTGCCAGCAGCTTAGTTCTAACAGGGGGCATCTATGGCTACACCTTC.

This chain links TRBV20-1 with TRBJ2-1; maybe TRBD2 (5 bases). CDR1 is DFQATT and CDR2 is SNEGSKA in the germline V gene (reference sequence). V was cut by 6 bases and J by 4 bases, with 13 bases left in between. The CDR3 spans 13 residues. CDR3 in DNA: TGCAGTGCCCGCCCTCGGGGTTACAATGAGCAGTTCTTC. Residues: CSARPRGYNEQFF.

Many counts were recorded for this clonotype. The CDR3, as DNA: TGTGCCAGCAGTTATTCTAGCGGGCTTAGCGTCTACGAGCAGTACTTC. This encodes CASSYSSGLSVYEQYF. The rearrangement links TRBV6-5 to TRBJ2-7; 8 bases line up with TRBD2. The germline CDR1 and CDR2 sequences are MNHEY and SVGAGI. The CDR3 sequence is 16 residues long. Unmatched junction bases numbered 10, after V lost 3 bases and J lost 3 bases.

This rearrangement joins TRBV6-1 to TRBJ2-7; D not resolved. CDR1 is MNHNS and CDR2 is SASEGT in the germline V gene. Trimming cost V 9 bases and J 4 bases, with 13 bases left between them. CDR3 size: 12 residues. CDR3 amino acids: CASHKEPYEQYF. The DNA for the CDR3 is TGTGCCAGTCACAAGGAACCATACGAGCAGTACTTC.

This clonotype was picked up many times. As DNA, the CDR3 is TGTGCCAGCAGTTTGTGGCAGGGGAGCGATCAGCCCCAGCATTTT. Amino acid sequence: CASSLWQGSDQPQHF. V and J are TRBV27 and TRBJ1-5; maybe TRBD1 (6 bases). Trimming took 3 bases from V and 5 from J, leaving 14 bases between them. Germline CDR1 and CDR2: MNHEY and SMNVEV (reference sequence). CDR3 size: 15 residues.

A remark on this clonotype: A much larger clone differs by one base, so this may be a read error. V and J are TRBV19 and TRBJ2-1, with TRBD1 identical over 8 bases. This CDR3 has 13 residues. The germline V gene encodes CDR1 LNHDA and CDR2 SQIVND (reference sequence). CDR3 bases: TGTGTCTGTAACAGGGGGTTGTACAATGAGCAGTTCTTC. This translates into CVCNRGLYNEQFF.

CDR3 in amino acids: CASSAMPGQKNIQYF. CDR3 sequence (DNA): TGTGCCAGCAGTGCAATGCCGGGACAGAAAAACATTCAGTACTTC. The V and J genes are TRBV12-3 or TRBV12-4 and TRBJ2-4; TRBD1 matches at 7 bases. This CDR3 comprises 15 residues. Trimming cost V 5 bases and J 4 bases; bases outside gene matches: 8.

The chain carries TRBV27 and TRBJ2-1; 7 nucleotides agree with TRBD2. This CDR3 region has 14 residues. The germline V gene encodes CDR1 MNHEY and CDR2 SMNVEV (reference sequence). V lost 2 bases and J lost 9; bases outside the gene matches: 7. CDR3 sequence (DNA): TGTGCCAGCAGTTTACTCGGACTAGAAAGTGAGCAGTTCTTC. As protein: CASSLLGLESEQFF.

This clonotype was observed a few times. V and J are TRBV6-1 and TRBJ2-1; tentatively, D is TRBD2 (6 bases). The CDR3 extends over 12 amino acids. Germline CDR1 MNHNS, CDR2 SASEGT. V dropped 6 bases and J dropped 9 bases, with 12 bases sitting between them. As DNA, the CDR3 is TGTGCCAGCAGGTTACTAGCTCCTGAGCAGTTCTTC. Translation: CASRLLAPEQFF.